This note documents a single T cell receptor (beta chain) sequence. The sample originates from a study of blood T cell repertoires in COVID-19. The CDR3 is made up of 18 amino acids. Per the germline V gene, CDR1 is MNHEY and CDR2 is SVGEGT. After removal of 2 bases from V and 4 bases from J, the junction contained 10 bases not matched to a gene. The method was immunoSEQ multiplex PCR; TCRdb's version includes in-frame clones alone and lacks a portion of them. The sample shows some 150,000 clones, approximately 84% of them seen only once. The sequenced sample consisted of peripheral blood. This chain connects TRBV6-2 or TRBV6-3 to TRBJ2-5, with 13 bases aligning to TRBD2. The clonotype was recovered from a middle-aged man who had recovered from COVID-19. The CDR3, as DNA: TGTGCCAGCAGTTACCATCTACTAGCGGGAGGGCCGGGAGAGACCCAGTACTTC. It is translated as CASSYHLLAGGPGETQYF.